These 2 T cell receptor beta chains originate from one sample sequenced in a study of blood T cell repertoires in COVID-19. Here immunoSEQ multiplex PCR was the method, and the copy in TCRdb shows in-frame clones only, minus some. The sample contains roughly 180,000 clones, less than 90% of which appear only once. The sample comprised peripheral blood. These TCRs come from a man in his 70s with active or convalescent COVID-19.

J is TRBJ1-2 and V is TRBV14; D is unresolved. This CDR3 comprises 15 residues. Germline V gene lookup returns CDR1 SGHDN and CDR2 FVKESK. With 3 bases removed from V and 4 bases from J, the gap between germline ends came to 15 bases. This CDR3 reads CASSHRQLLGYGYTF. The CDR3 nucleotides read TGTGCCAGCAGCCACAGGCAGTTATTGGGCTATGGCTACACCTTC.

The chain employs TRBV28 and TRBJ2-1; 8 nucleotides agree with TRBD2. V shed 10 bases, J shed 0 bases, and the junction held 17 bases outside the gene matches. The V gene's germline CDR1 is MDHEN and CDR2 SYDVKM. This CDR3 region has 18 residues. The CDR3 sequence is CATRGGLAGPPSYNEQFF. CDR3 in DNA: TGTGCCACACGGGGGGGCTTGGCGGGACCCCCCTCCTACAATGAGCAGTTCTTC. The full variable domain, completed using reference TRBV28 and TRBJ2-1, is DVKVTQSSRYLVKRTGEKVFLECVQDMDHENMFWYRQDPGLGLRLIYFSYDVKMKEKGDIPEGYSVSREKKERFSLILESASTNQTSMYLCATRGGLAGPPSYNEQFFGPGTRLTVL.